The 7 T cell receptor beta chains below all came from one sample that was sequenced in a study of human T cells and chemical hapten exposure. One entry per CDR3 protein results from TCRdb running MiXCR on the RACE reads. Of about 290,000 distinct CDR3 sequences listed, approximately 8% are singletons. Time point specified: pre-sensitization, week 0. The sample's treatment: therapeutic diphenylcyclopropenone sensitization with weekly scalp DPC. The sequencing here drew on whole blood, taken in connection with sensitization to the hapten diphenylcyclopropenone (DPC). The receptors originated from a man aged 18 to 35 with alopecia areata. Some clones in this sample may be carry-over from other donors' samples.

This clonotype was recorded many times. The V call is TRBV2, the J call TRBJ2-3; 11 nucleotides agree with TRBD1. In germline, CDR1 is SNHLY, CDR2 FYNNEI. Trimming took 6 bases from V and 4 from J; bases not matched to a gene: 12. The CDR3 consists of 17 residues. DNA of the CDR3: TGTGCCAGCAGGGTTATTCTCGGACAGGGGGCGGCAGATACGCAGTATTTT. Translation: CASRVILGQGAADTQYF. The whole variable domain, remainder taken from reference TRBV2 and TRBJ2-3, is EPEVTQTPSHQVTQMGQEVILRCVPISNHLYFYWYRQILGQKVEFLVSFYNNEISEKSEIFDDQFSVERPDGSNFTLKIRSTKLEDSAMYFCASRVILGQGAADTQYFGPGTRLTVL.

The rearrangement joins TRBV29-1 to TRBJ2-2, with a possible D match to TRBD2 (6 bases). Germline V lookup: CDR1 SQVTM, CDR2 ANQGSEA. This CDR3 region has 16 residues. Trimming took 6 bases from V and 2 from J, leaving 19 bases between them. DNA for the CDR3: TGCAGCGTGCTACAACCGACCGGGAGCAACACCGGGGAGCTGTTTTTT. Encoded protein: CSVLQPTGSNTGELFF.

This clonotype was counted a few times. This chain links TRBV5-4 with TRBJ1-1; 10 bases agree with TRBD1. Per the germline V gene, CDR1 is SGHNT and CDR2 is YYREEE (reference sequence). This CDR3 is 16 amino acids long. V shed 0 bases, J shed 7 bases, and the junction held 9 bases outside the gene matches. The CDR3 DNA reads as TGTGCCAGCAGCTTGGGGGGGACAGGGGCATCCCTTGAAGCTTTCTTT. Its translation is CASSLGGTGASLEAFF.

The CDR3 sequence is CASRPPGDSNQPQHF. The CDR3 DNA reads as TGTGCCAGCAGGCCGCCAGGGGATAGCAATCAGCCCCAGCATTTT. The rearrangement links TRBV7-2 to TRBJ1-5; D is possibly TRBD1 (6 bases). V lost 6 bases and J lost 0, with 12 bases in between. This CDR3 is built from 15 residues. CDR1 and CDR2 (germline): SGHTA, FQGNSA.

This clonotype was counted ten times or more. The chain combines TRBV12-3 or TRBV12-4 with TRBJ2-4; 8 positions match TRBD1. The V segment lost 1 base and the J segment 6 bases; nucleotides outside the gene matches: 5. The CDR3 extends over 15 amino acids. This chain's CDR3 is CASSLGTGRGNIQYF. The CDR3 coding sequence is TGTGCCAGCAGTTTAGGGACAGGGCGGGGAAACATTCAGTACTTC.

This clonotype was picked up a small number of times. The J gene is TRBJ1-1, the V gene TRBV14; D is ambiguous. The CDR3 has 14 amino acids. The germline V gene encodes CDR1 SGHDN and CDR2 FVKESK. V lost 2 bases, J lost 3 bases, and 10 bases lay in between. This CDR3 reads CASSQRDGYTEAFF. CDR3 DNA: TGTGCCAGCAGCCAACGCGACGGATACACTGAAGCTTTCTTT.

The chain uses TRBV4-1 and TRBJ2-1; D not certain. The germline V and J ends were trimmed by 0 bases and 10 bases, with 7 bases remaining between them. There are 12 residues in the CDR3. Germline V CDR1 and CDR2: MGHRA, YSYEKL. CDR3 loop: CASSQDPNEQFF. In nucleotides, the CDR3 is TGCGCCAGCAGCCAAGATCCAAACGAGCAGTTCTTC.